The T cell receptor beta chain described here comes from a study of tumor and adjacent non-tumor tissue in lung cancer. Study as a whole: Each sample yielded 3.5 million to 5 million productive TCRbeta reads on average.

Findings and caveats of the study: Compared with tumor, normal lung showed significantly lower TCR diversity.

No cell sorting was done before RNA was extracted from the tissue. Trimming took off 5 bases at V and 9 bases at J, with 14 bases between the two ends. The CDR3 runs to 14 residues. CDR1 MDHEN and CDR2 SYDVKM come from the germline V gene. TCRbeta libraries were built with three rounds of nested PCR, modified from ARM-PCR. TCRdb processed the multiplex PCR reads anew with MiXCR; each CDR3 protein has one entry. The sample contains 60,000 to 90,000 distinct CDR3 sequences, over 75% of which appear only once. Comments on this clonotype: Its antigen is unidentified. A clone one base away is much larger, so this may be a read error.

The origin of this receptor is a woman aged 45-65 years with non-small cell lung cancer. V usage is TRBV28 and J usage is TRBJ1-6; D unresolved. Sequenced sample: lung tumor tissue. In nucleotides, the CDR3 is TGTGCCAGCAGTATTGCGCCTACGGGTTCACCCCTCCACTTT. This codes for CASSIAPTGSPLHF.